Listed here is a single TCR beta chain. Its antigen is unidentified. The data are from a study of Ad26.COV2.S vaccination and SARS-CoV-2 variants. General study points: Vaccine recipients showed a spike-specific TCR breadth that was higher than in placebo recipients. Similar non-spike TCR breadth was seen in vaccine and placebo recipients.

The table came from immunoSEQ multiplex PCR; TCRdb's copy has only in-frame clones and leaves some out. The profile shows over 400,000 clones, roughly nine tenths of them singletons. Documented treatment: around 19 received Ad26.COV2.S at low or high dose, single or two shots; about 5 received placebo; per-sample allocation not given. Repertoires come from day 63 after the first vaccine or placebo injection. This vaccine is an Ad26 vector that expresses the Wuhan-strain SARS-CoV-2 spike. The CDR3 covers 13 residues. The germline gives CDR1 SGDLS, CDR2 YYNGEE. Trimming cost V 2 bases and J 8 bases, with 13 bases left between them.

The sample in question was peripheral blood, obtained in a trial of Ad26.COV2.S vaccine versus placebo. This rearrangement joins TRBV9 to TRBJ1-1; possibly TRBD1 for D (5 bases). The TCR comes from a person between 18 and 59 years old who received the Ad26.COV2.S COVID-19 vaccine or a placebo. As DNA, the CDR3 is TGTGCCAGCAGCGTGGACGTCCGGGGCGAAGCTTTCTTT. It codes for CASSVDVRGEAFF.